One sample yielded the 4 T cell receptor beta chains listed below, sequenced in a study of blood T cell repertoires in COVID-19 (dated by TCRdb to between 2020 and 2021). The library was obtained by the immunoSEQ multiplex PCR assay. Entries here come from immuneACCESS through TCRdb and include only in-frame sequences with V and J called. Some clones fail to appear in such tables; in the studies checked, an unresolved V gene covers under half of the shortfall, and the cause of the remainder is unknown. The sample profile shows about 440,000 clones; roughly nine tenths of them were found once. The ten largest clones take up roughly 1.9% of the sample. Sequenced sample: PBMCs or T cells enriched from blood (not recorded which). These receptors came from a woman under 30 with acute COVID-19.

As to this clone: Other DNA variants within this sample encode the same CDR3. The V call is TRBV7-9, the J call TRBJ2-7; TRBD2 is a possible D gene (6 bases). The germline gives CDR1 SEHNR, CDR2 FQNEAQ (reference sequence). This CDR3 has 13 residues. Trimming left V 4 bases short and J 1 base short, with 8 bases between. CDR3 in amino acids: CASSSGLSYEQYF. The CDR3 nucleotides are TGTGCCAGCAGCTCGGGACTTTCCTACGAGCAGTACTTC.

The chain joins TRBV28 to TRBJ2-7, with TRBD2 as a possible D gene (6 bases). Germline lookup yields CDR1 MDHEN and CDR2 SYDVKM. The length of the CDR3 is 15 residues. V dropped 5 bases and J dropped 2 bases, with 16 bases sitting between them. CDR3 residues: CASSPPVGGTYEQYF. Here the CDR3 DNA reads TGTGCCAGCAGTCCCCCAGTAGGCGGGACCTACGAGCAGTACTTC.

The gene calls are TRBV4-3 and TRBJ2-7; 7 bases align to TRBD2. The CDR3 runs 15 residues. The V and J ends lost 5 bases and 5 bases, in that order; junction bases with no gene match: 12. Looked up from germline, CDR1 is LGHNA and CDR2 is YSLEER. For the CDR3, the DNA is TGCGCCAGCAGCGTGTCGGGAGGTTTCTTCAACGAGCAGTACTTC. It encodes CASSVSGGFFNEQYF.

CDR3: CASKTGQNSGNTIYF. The DNA for the CDR3 is TGTGCCAGCAAGACAGGGCAAAACTCTGGAAACACCATATATTTT. This chain connects TRBV27 to TRBJ1-3; 7 bases fit TRBD1. V gave up 7 bases and J gave up 0 bases; unmatched junction bases: 6. Germline values: CDR1 MNHEY, CDR2 SMNVEV (reference sequence). The length of the CDR3 is 15 residues.